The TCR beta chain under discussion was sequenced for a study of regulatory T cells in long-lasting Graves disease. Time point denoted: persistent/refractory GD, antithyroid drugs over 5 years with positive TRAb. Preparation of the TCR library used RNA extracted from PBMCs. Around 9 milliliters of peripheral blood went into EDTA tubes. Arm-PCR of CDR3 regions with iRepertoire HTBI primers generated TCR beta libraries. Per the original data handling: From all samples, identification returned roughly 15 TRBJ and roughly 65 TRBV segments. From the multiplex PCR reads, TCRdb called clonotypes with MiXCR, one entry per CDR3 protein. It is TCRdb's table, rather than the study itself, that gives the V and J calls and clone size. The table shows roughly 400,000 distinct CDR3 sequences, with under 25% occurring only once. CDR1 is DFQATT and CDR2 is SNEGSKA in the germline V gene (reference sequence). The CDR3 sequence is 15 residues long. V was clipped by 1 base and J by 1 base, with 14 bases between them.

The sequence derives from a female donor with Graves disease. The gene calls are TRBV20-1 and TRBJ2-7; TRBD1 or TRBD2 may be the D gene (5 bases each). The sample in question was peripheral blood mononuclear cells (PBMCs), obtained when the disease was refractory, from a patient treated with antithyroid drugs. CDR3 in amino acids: CSARATGRRSYEQYF. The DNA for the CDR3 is TGCAGTGCTAGAGCCACGGGACGTCGGTCCTACGAGCAGTACTTC.